This T cell receptor beta chain was recovered during a study of OX40 agonist ivuxolimab in advanced cancers. Assay: immunoSEQ multiplex PCR; the TCRdb copy retains only in-frame clones and omits some. This sample has 61,000 or so clones, with approximately 80% found just once. The CDR3 consists of 15 residues. The V and J ends lost 0 bases and 4 bases, in that order; junction bases with no gene match: 4. CDR1 is SGHRS and CDR2 is YFSETQ in the germline V gene. The rearrangement links TRBV5-1 to TRBJ2-3; 8 bases agree with TRBD1. The sequencing used CD4+ or CD8+ T cells sorted from blood, collected in a trial of the OX40 agonist ivuxolimab. The receptor comes from an adult with an advanced solid tumor such as melanoma, head and neck, liver or kidney cancer. The CDR3 loop is CASSLAGQGSDTQYF. The CDR3 DNA reads as TGCGCCAGCAGCTTGGCTGGACAGGGCTCAGATACGCAGTATTTT.